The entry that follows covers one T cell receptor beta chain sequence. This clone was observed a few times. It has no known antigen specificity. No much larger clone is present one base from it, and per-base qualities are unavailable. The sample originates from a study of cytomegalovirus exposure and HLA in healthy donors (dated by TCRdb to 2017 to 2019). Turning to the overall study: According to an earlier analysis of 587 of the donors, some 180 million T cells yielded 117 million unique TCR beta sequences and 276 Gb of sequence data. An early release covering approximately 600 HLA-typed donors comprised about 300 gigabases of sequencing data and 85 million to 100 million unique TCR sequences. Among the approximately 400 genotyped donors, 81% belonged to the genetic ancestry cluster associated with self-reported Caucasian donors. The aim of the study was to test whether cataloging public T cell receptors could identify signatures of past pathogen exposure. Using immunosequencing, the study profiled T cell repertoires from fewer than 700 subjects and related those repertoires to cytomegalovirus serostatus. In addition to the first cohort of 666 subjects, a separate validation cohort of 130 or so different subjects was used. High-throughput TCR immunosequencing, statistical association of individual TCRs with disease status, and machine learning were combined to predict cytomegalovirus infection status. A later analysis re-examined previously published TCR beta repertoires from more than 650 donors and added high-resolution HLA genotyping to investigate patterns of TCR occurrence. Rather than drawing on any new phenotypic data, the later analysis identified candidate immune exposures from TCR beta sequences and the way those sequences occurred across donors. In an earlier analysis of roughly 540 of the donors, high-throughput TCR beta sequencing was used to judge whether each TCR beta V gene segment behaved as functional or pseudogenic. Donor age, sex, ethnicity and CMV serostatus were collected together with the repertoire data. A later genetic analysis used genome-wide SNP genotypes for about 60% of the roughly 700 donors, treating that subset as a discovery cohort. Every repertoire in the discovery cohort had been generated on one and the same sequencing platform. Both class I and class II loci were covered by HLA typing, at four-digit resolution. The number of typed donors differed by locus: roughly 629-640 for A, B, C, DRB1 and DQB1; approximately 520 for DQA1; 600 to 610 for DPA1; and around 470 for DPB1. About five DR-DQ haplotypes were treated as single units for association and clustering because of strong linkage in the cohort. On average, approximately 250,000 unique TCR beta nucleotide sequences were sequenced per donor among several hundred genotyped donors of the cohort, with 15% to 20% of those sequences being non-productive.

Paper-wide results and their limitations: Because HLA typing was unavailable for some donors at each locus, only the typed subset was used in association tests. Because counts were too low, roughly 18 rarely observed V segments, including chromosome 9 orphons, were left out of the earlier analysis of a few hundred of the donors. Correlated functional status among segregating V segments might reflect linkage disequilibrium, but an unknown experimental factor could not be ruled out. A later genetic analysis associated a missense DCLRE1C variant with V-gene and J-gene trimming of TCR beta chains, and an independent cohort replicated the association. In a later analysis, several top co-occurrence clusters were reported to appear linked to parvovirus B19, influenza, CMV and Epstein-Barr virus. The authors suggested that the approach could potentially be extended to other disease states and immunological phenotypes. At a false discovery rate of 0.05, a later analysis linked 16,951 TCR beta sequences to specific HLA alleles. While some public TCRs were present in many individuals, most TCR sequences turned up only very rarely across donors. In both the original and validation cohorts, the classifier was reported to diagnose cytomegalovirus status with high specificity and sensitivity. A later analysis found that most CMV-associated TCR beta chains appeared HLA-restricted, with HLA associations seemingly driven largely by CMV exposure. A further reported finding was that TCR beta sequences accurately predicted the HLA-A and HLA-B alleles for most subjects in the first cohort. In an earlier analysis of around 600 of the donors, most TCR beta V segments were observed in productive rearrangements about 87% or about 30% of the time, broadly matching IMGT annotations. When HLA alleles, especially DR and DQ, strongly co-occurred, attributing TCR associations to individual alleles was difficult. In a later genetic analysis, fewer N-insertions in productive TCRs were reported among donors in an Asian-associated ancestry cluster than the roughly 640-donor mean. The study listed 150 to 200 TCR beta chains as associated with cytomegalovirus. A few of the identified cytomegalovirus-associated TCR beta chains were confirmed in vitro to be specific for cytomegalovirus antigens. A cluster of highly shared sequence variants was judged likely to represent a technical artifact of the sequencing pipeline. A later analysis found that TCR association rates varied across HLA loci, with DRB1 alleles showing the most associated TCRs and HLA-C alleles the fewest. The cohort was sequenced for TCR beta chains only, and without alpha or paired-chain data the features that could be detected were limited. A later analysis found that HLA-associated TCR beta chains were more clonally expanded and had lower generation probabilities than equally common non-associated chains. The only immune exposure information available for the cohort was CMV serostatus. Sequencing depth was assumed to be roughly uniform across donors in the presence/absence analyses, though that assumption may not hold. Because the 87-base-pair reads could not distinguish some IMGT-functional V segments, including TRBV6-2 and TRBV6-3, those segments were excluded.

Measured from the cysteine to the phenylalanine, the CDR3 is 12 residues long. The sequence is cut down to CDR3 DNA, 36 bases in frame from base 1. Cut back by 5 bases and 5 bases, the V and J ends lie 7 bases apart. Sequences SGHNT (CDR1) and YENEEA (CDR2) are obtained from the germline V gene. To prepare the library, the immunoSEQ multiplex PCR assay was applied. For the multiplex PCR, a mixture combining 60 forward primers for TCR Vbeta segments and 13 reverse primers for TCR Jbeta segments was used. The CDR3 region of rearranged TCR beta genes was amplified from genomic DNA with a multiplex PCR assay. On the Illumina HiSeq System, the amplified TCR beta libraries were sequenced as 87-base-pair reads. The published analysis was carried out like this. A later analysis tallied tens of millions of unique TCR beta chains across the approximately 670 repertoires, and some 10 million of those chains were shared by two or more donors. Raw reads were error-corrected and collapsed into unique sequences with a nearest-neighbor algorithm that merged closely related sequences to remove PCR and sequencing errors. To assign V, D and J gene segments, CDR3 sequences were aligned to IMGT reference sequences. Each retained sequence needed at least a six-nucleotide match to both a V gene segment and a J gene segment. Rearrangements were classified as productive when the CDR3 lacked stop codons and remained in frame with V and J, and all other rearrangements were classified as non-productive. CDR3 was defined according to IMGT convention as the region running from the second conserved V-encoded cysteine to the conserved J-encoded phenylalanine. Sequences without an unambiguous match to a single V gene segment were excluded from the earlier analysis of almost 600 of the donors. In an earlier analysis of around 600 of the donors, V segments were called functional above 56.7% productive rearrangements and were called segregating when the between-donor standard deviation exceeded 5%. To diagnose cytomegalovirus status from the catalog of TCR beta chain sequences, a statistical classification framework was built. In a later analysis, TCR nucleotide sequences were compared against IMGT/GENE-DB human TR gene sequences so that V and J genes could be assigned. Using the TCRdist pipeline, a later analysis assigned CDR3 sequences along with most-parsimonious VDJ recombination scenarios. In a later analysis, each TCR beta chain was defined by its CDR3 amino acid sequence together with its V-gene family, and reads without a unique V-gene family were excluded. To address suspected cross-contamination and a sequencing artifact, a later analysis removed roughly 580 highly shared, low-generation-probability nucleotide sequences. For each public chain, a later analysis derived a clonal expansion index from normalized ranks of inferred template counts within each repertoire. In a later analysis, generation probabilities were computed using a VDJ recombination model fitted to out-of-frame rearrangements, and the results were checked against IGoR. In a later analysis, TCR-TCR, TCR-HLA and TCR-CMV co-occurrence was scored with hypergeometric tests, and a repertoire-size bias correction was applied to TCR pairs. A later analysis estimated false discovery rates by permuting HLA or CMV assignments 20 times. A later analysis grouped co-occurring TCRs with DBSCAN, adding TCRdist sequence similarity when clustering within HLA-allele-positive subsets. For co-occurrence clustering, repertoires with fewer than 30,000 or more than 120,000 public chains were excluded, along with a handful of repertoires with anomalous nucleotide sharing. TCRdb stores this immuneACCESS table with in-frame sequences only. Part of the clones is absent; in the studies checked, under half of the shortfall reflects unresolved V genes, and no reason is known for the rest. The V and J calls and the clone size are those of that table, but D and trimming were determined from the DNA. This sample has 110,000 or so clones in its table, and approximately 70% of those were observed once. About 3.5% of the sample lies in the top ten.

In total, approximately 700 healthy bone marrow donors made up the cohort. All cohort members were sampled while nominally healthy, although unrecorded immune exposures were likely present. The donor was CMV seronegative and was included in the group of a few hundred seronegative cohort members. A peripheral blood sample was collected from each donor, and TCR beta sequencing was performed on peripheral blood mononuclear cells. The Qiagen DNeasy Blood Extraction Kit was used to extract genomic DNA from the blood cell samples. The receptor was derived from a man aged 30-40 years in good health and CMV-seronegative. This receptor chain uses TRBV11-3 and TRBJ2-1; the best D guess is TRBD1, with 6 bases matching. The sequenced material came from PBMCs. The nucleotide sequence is TGTGCCAGCAGCCGACAGGACAATGAGCAGTTCTTC. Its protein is CASSRQDNEQFF. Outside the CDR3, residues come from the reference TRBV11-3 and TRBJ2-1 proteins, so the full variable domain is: EAGVVQSPRYKIIEKKQPVAFWCNPISGHNTLYWYLQNLGQGPELLIRYENEEAVDDSQLPKDRFSAERLKGVDSTLKIQPAELGDSAVYLCASSRQDNEQFFGPGTRLTVL.